This entry is about one TCR beta chain. Its antigen is still unknown. Germline V gives CDR1 MDHEN, CDR2 SYDVKM. The V gene lost 4 bases and the J gene lost 5 bases, with 8 bases spanning the gap. This CDR3 has 13 amino acids. The entry originates in a study of cytomegalovirus exposure and HLA in healthy donors. Regarding the study as a whole: Later work found most CMV-associated TCR beta chains apparently HLA-restricted. Across donors, most TCRs were seen rarely, yet some public ones were widespread. In an earlier analysis, in approximately 570 donors, most V segments appeared productive either ~87% or ~30% of the time.

Primers for the PCR totalled 60 Vbeta and 13 Jbeta. Sequenced by immunoSEQ multiplex PCR; TCRdb stores in-frame clones only, minus some. The data show about 95,000 clones, 82% seen once. Donors in the study were healthy people who gave bone marrow. This TCR was recovered from a man aged 30-40 years in good health and CMV-seropositive. This chain links TRBV28 with TRBJ1-4; maybe TRBD1 (5 bases). Specimen: PBMCs. This chain's CDR3 is CASSSWTNEKLFF. Written as DNA, the CDR3 is TGTGCCAGCAGTTCGTGGACAAATGAAAAACTGTTTTTT. Complete variable domain (other parts from reference TRBV28 and TRBJ1-4): DVKVTQSSRYLVKRTGEKVFLECVQDMDHENMFWYRQDPGLGLRLIYFSYDVKMKEKGDIPEGYSVSREKKERFSLILESASTNQTSMYLCASSSWTNEKLFFGSGTQLSVL.